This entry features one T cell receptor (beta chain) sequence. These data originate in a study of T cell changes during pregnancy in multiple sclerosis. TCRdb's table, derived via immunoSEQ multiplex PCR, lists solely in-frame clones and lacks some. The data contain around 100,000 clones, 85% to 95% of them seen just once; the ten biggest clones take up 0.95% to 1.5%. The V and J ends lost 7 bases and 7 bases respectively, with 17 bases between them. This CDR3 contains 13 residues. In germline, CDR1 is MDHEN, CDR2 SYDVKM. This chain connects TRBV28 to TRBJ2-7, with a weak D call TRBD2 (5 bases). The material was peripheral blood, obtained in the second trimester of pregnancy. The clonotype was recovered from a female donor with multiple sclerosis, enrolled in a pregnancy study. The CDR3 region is CASTPSGFLEQYF. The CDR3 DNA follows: TGTGCCAGCACTCCGTCGGGGTTTCTGGAGCAGTACTTC.